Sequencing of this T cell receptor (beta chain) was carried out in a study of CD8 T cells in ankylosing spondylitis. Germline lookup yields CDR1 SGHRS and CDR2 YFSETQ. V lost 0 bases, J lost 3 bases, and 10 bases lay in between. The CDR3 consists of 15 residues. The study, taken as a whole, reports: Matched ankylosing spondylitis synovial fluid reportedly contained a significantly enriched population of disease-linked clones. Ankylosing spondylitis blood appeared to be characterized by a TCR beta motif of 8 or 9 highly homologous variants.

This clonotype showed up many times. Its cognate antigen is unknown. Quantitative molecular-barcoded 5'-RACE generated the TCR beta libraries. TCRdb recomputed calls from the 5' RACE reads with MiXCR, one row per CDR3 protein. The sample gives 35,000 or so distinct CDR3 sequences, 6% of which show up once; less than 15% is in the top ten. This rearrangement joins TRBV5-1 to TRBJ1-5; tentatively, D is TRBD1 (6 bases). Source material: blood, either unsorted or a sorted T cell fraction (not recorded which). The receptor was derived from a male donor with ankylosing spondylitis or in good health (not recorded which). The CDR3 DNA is TGCGCCAGCAGCTTGGGGACAGCATTCAATCAGCCCCAGCATTTT. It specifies CASSLGTAFNQPQHF. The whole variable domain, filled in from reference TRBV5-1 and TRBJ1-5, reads KAGVTQTPRYLIKTRGQQVTLSCSPISGHRSVSWYQQTPGQGLQFLFEYFSETQRNKGNFPGRFSGRQFSNSRSEMNVSTLELGDSALYLCASSLGTAFNQPQHFGDGTRLSIL.